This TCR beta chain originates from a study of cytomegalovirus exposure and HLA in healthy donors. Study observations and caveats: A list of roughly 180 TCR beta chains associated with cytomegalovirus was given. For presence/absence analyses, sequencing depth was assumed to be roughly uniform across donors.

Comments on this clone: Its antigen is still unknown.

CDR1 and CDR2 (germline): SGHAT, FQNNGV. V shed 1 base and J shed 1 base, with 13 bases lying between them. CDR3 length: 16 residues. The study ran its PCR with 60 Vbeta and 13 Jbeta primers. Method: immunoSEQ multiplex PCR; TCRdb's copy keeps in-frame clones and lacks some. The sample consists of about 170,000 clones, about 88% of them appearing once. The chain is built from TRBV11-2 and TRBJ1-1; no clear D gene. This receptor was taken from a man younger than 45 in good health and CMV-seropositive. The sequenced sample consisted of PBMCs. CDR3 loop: CASSLGWNRGNTEAFF. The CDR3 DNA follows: TGTGCCAGCAGCTTAGGGTGGAATCGGGGGAACACTGAAGCTTTCTTT.